The sample holds a few counts of the clone carrying this TCR beta chain. Its antigen is not identified. The sample originates from a study of T-cell reconstitution after alpha-beta-depleted transplantation in children. Study observations and caveats: Several hundred graft clones that had expanded were reportedly the source of alpha-beta T cells about two months after transplant. The study traced high day-60 TCRbeta diversity in some patients to surviving recipient T cells and thymic progenitors. Newly made T cells mostly supplied T-cell counts and diversity one year after transplant.

A TCRbeta library incorporating unique molecular identifiers was prepared. TCRdb ran MiXCR on the PCR reads and lists one entry per CDR3 protein. The table includes 90,000 to 100,000 distinct CDR3 sequences, more than 20% detected once. Per germline, CDR1 LNHNV and CDR2 YYDKDF (reference sequence). Trimming left V 3 bases short and J 4 bases short, with 7 bases between. There are 13 residues in the CDR3. This TCR came from a boy under 10 years old with acute lymphoblastic leukemia, due to receive a stem cell transplant. The sample in question was PBMCs, obtained before TCRalphabeta/CD19-depleted stem cell transplant. V usage is TRBV15 and J usage is TRBJ1-5; D unresolved. In DNA form, the CDR3 reads TGTGCCACCAGCAGCCACGGAAATCAGCCCCAGCATTTT. Translating gives CATSSHGNQPQHF.